The 25 T cell receptor beta chains below come from one sample, sequenced in a study of cytotoxic CD8 clonotypes in ibrutinib-treated CLL. Generated by immunoSEQ multiplex PCR, the TCRdb table keeps only in-frame clones and is missing some. The table shows 90,000 to 95,000 clones, with about 74% occurring only once. The source material was PBMCs, sampled after 24 months of ibrutinib treatment. These receptors were obtained from a human donor with chronic lymphocytic leukemia.

This rearrangement joins TRBV28 to TRBJ2-1; 7 bases agree with TRBD1. The CDR3 totals 17 residues. Germline V gene data show CDR1 as MDHEN and CDR2 as SYDVKM. The trim removed 5 bases at V and 3 bases at J, leaving 13 bases unmatched. CDR3 in DNA: TGTGCCAGCAGTCCAGGGGGTGGTGGCGGGCTCTACAATGAGCAGTTCTTC. Translation: CASSPGGGGGLYNEQFF.

V usage is TRBV7-9 and J usage is TRBJ2-7; 9 bases align to TRBD2. Germline CDR1 is SEHNR and CDR2 is FQNEAQ (reference sequence). V shed 2 bases and J 6 bases; nucleotides not matched to a gene: 11. The CDR3 is 16 amino acids. The CDR3: CASSLQVSGRSTEQYF. The CDR3 DNA reads TGTGCCAGCAGCTTACAGGTCAGCGGGAGGTCAACCGAGCAGTACTTC.

The chain is built from TRBV7-8 and TRBJ1-5; D is undetermined. V was cut by 5 bases and J by 2 bases, with 16 bases left in between. Germline V gene lookup returns CDR1 SGHVS and CDR2 FQNEAQ. The CDR3 spans 16 residues. CDR3 protein: CASSLTSNIGNQPQHF. In nucleotides, the CDR3 is TGTGCCAGCAGCCTAACCTCAAACATCGGCAATCAGCCCCAGCATTTT.

As DNA, the CDR3 is TGTGCCAGCAGCGTGGGTAGCGGGTTCGCCTACGAGCAGTACTTC. Translated: CASSVGSGFAYEQYF. The V and J genes are TRBV9 and TRBJ2-7, with TRBD2 identical over 7 bases. Germline V gene sequence: CDR1 SGDLS, CDR2 YYNGEE. J was trimmed by 2 bases and V by 2 bases; bases with no gene match: 7. The CDR3 has 15 amino acids.

The rearrangement links TRBV7-9 to TRBJ1-1, with a tentative D call TRBD1 (5 bases). The CDR3 contains 15 residues. Germline-derived CDR1 and CDR2 are SEHNR and FQNEAQ (reference sequence). The germline V and J ends were trimmed by 1 base and 1 base, with 10 bases remaining between them. DNA of the CDR3: TGTGCCAGCAGCTTAGGTCCAGGGTGGAACACTGAAGCTTTCTTT. Translated, it gives CASSLGPGWNTEAFF. The whole variable domain, remainder taken from reference TRBV7-9 and TRBJ1-1, is DTGVSQNPRHKITKRGQNVTFRCDPISEHNRLYWYRQTLGQGPEFLTYFQNEAQLEKSRLLSDRFSAERPKGSFSTLEIQRTEQGDSAMYLCASSLGPGWNTEAFFGQGTRLTVV.

The CDR3 DNA is TGTGCCTGCGGCCTGGGGTCTGGGGCCAACGTCCTGACTTTC. Protein product: CACGLGSGANVLTF. The rearrangement joins TRBV30 to TRBJ2-6; D is unclear. Germline loops: CDR1 GTSNPN, CDR2 SVGIG (reference sequence). The V and J ends lost 6 bases and 1 base respectively, with 10 bases between them. There are 14 residues in the CDR3.

The chain carries TRBV4-1 and TRBJ1-1; tentatively, D is TRBD1 (6 bases). From germline, CDR1 is MGHRA and CDR2 YSYEKL. The germline V and J ends were trimmed by 6 bases and 4 bases, with 12 bases remaining between them. The CDR3 contains 13 residues. CDR3 nucleotides: TGCGCCAGCAGTCCTCGGGGGGCCACTGAAGCTTTCTTT. This translates into CASSPRGATEAFF.

The chain recombines TRBV2 with TRBJ1-5, with D unclear. This CDR3 has 15 amino acids. Trimming shortened V by 0 bases and J by 1 base, and 7 bases separated the two germline ends. Germline lookup yields CDR1 SNHLY and CDR2 FYNNEI. DNA for the CDR3: TGTGCCAGCAGTGAAGCCCACTGGAGCAATCAGCCCCAGCATTTT. Encoded protein: CASSEAHWSNQPQHF.

The chain employs TRBV2 and TRBJ2-2; tentatively, D is TRBD1 or TRBD2 (6 bases each). Germline loops: CDR1 SNHLY, CDR2 FYNNEI. This CDR3 has 13 amino acids. V lost 6 bases and J lost 6, with 11 bases in between. CDR3 amino acids: CASSMRGAGELFF. In DNA form, the CDR3 reads TGTGCCAGCAGCATGAGGGGGGCCGGGGAGCTGTTTTTT.

The chain is built from TRBV5-5 and TRBJ1-1; D is undetermined. V was pared by 0 bases and J by 4 bases, with 10 bases between. CDR3 length: 14 residues. Germline V gives CDR1 SGHKS, CDR2 YYEKEE (reference sequence). This chain's CDR3 is CASSLGPGVTEAFF. The CDR3 DNA reads as TGTGCCAGCAGCTTGGGACCCGGGGTCACTGAAGCTTTCTTT.

This chain links TRBV19 with TRBJ2-2; no reliable D call. The CDR3 sequence is 11 residues long. V shed 7 bases and J shed 6 bases, with 6 bases lying between them. Germline V gene sequence: CDR1 LNHDA, CDR2 SQIVND (reference sequence). The CDR3 sequence: CASKGSGELFF. The CDR3 coding sequence is TGTGCCAGTAAAGGTTCCGGGGAGCTGTTTTTT.

The chain carries TRBV12-1 and TRBJ2-7; the table's D call TRBD2 went unverified against the DNA. TRBV12-1 is noted as a pseudogene. CDR3 size: 13 residues. The DNA of the CDR3 is TGTGCCTCCCCGGTAGGAGCTACCTACGAGCAGTACTTC. It translates to CASPVGATYEQYF.

This clone showed up just a few times. The chain combines TRBV28 with TRBJ2-7; D is unclear. With 6 bases removed from V and 6 bases from J, the gap between germline ends came to 18 bases. The V gene's germline CDR1 is MDHEN and CDR2 SYDVKM. This CDR3 region has 14 residues. CDR3 protein: CASSPVGLNREQYF. The CDR3, as DNA: TGTGCCAGCAGCCCGGTGGGTCTTAACCGCGAGCAGTACTTC.

This clone was observed a few times. The V gene is TRBV7-6, the J gene TRBJ2-1, with 8 bases lining up with TRBD1. This CDR3 spans 15 amino acids. The germline gives CDR1 SGHVS, CDR2 FNYEAQ. J gave up 3 bases and V 5 bases, and 6 bases lay outside the gene matches. The CDR3 protein is CASSDRGGGYNEQFF. For the CDR3, the DNA is TGTGCCAGCAGCGACAGGGGTGGAGGCTACAATGAGCAGTTCTTC.

V and J are TRBV28 and TRBJ1-4; D is unresolved. The CDR3 runs 15 residues. Trimming stripped 6 bases from V and 5 bases from J, with 16 bases between. The germline V gene encodes CDR1 MDHEN and CDR2 SYDVKM. CDR3 region: CASSQHGVGNEKLFF. The CDR3 DNA is TGTGCCAGCAGCCAGCACGGGGTCGGGAATGAAAAACTGTTTTTT.

The chain employs TRBV5-4 and TRBJ2-6; a possible D gene is TRBD2 (5 bases). The CDR3 is 16 residues long. Germline values: CDR1 SGHNT, CDR2 YYREEE (reference sequence). V was trimmed by 3 bases and J by 0 bases, leaving 10 bases between them. CDR3 coding DNA: TGTGCCAGCAGCTCCCCCGCGGGCTCTGGGGCCAACGTCCTGACTTTC. Protein: CASSSPAGSGANVLTF.

J is TRBJ1-3 and V is TRBV18; D not resolved. The CDR3 covers 16 residues. Germline CDR1 is KGHSH and CDR2 is LQKENI. V was clipped by 0 bases and J by 0 bases, with 9 bases between them. The CDR3 region has the DNA TGTGCCAGCTCACCACCTGAACGGTTCTCTGGAAACACCATATATTTT. Its protein is CASSPPERFSGNTIYF. Supplemented by reference TRBV18 and TRBJ1-3, the full variable domain reads NAGVMQNPRHLVRRRGQEARLRCSPMKGHSHVYWYRQLPEEGLKFMVYLQKENIIDESGMPKERFSAEFPKEGPSILRIQQVVRGDSAAYFCASSPPERFSGNTIYFGEGSWLTVV.

CDR3 residues: CASSLGWDTQYF. The CDR3 DNA sequence: TGTGCCAGCAGCTTAGGGTGGGATACGCAGTATTTT. The J gene is TRBJ2-3, the V gene TRBV7-9; no clear D. The CDR3 has 12 amino acids. Germline CDR1 is SEHNR and CDR2 is FQNEAQ (reference sequence). With 1 base removed from V and 6 bases from J, the gap between germline ends came to 5 bases.

The chain uses TRBV9 and TRBJ2-5, with a tentative D call TRBD2 (7 bases). Germline CDR1 and CDR2: SGDLS and YYNGEE. The CDR3 loop spans 16 amino acids. Trimming shortened V by 4 bases and J by 0 bases, and 16 bases separated the two germline ends. As DNA, the CDR3 is TGTGCCAGCAGCCCCAGGGGCGGGGGAAACCAAGAGACCCAGTACTTC. This sequence encodes CASSPRGGGNQETQYF.

The chain couples TRBV7-3 to TRBJ2-7; 9 nucleotides agree with TRBD2. This CDR3 comprises 17 residues. Trimming removed 3 bases from V and 2 bases from J; junction bases left unmatched: 11. Germline loops: CDR1 SGHTA, CDR2 FQGTGA. CDR3 amino acids: CASSLGAGGPPTYEQYF. The CDR3 region has the DNA TGTGCCAGCAGCTTGGGAGCGGGGGGCCCTCCTACCTACGAGCAGTACTTC. Looking up the rest from reference TRBV7-3 and TRBJ2-7 gives the full variable domain: GAGVSQTPSNKVTEKGKYVELRCDPISGHTALYWYRQSLGQGPEFLIYFQGTGAADDSGLPNDRFFAVRPEGSVSTLKIQRTERGDSAVYLCASSLGAGGPPTYEQYFGPGTRLTVT.

Turning to this clone: Distinct nucleotide sequences in the sample also encode this CDR3. The chain couples TRBV30 to TRBJ1-3; possibly TRBD1 for D (6 bases). Germline CDR1 is GTSNPN and CDR2 is SVGIG (reference sequence). The CDR3 is 14 amino acids. V lost 0 bases to trimming and J lost 4 bases, with 10 bases between them. The CDR3 protein is CAWSVQGGGNTIYF. In DNA, the CDR3 is TGTGCCTGGAGTGTACAGGGCGGCGGAAACACCATATATTTT.

This rearrangement joins TRBV9 to TRBJ1-2, with TRBD1 matching 7 bases. CDR3 length: 14 residues. Germline assignment: CDR1 SGDLS and CDR2 YYNGEE. J gave up 2 bases and V 3 bases, and 4 bases lay outside the gene matches. In DNA form, the CDR3 reads TGTGCCAGCAGCGAGGGGGCCGCAAACTATGGCTACACCTTC. The encoded protein is CASSEGAANYGYTF. The whole variable domain, remainder taken from reference TRBV9 and TRBJ1-2, is DSGVTQTPKHLITATGQRVTLRCSPRSGDLSVYWYQQSLDQGLQFLIQYYNGEERAKGNILERFSAQQFPDLHSELNLSSLELGDSALYFCASSEGAANYGYTFGSGTRLTVV.

The chain uses TRBV9 and TRBJ1-4, with D unresolved. Trimming removed 0 bases at V and 3 bases at J, with 9 bases between. The germline V gene has CDR1 SGDLS and CDR2 YYNGEE. There are 15 residues in the CDR3. The DNA of the CDR3 is TGTGCCAGCAGCGTAGGTGGAGGGCCTAATGAAAAACTGTTTTTT. The encoded protein is CASSVGGGPNEKLFF.

This CDR3 reads CASSVGQGSGNTIYF. The CDR3 coding sequence is TGTGCCAGCAGTGTGGGACAGGGCTCTGGAAACACCATATATTTT. The V call is TRBV6-1, the J call TRBJ1-3; 9 bases fit TRBD1. Germline V gene sequence: CDR1 MNHNS, CDR2 SASEGT. Unmatched junction bases numbered 1, after V lost 4 bases and J lost 0 bases. The CDR3 sequence is 15 residues long.

Sample share makes this clone medium-sized. The chain recombines TRBV30 with TRBJ1-3; unclear D gene. The V and J ends lost 0 bases and 4 bases respectively, with 4 bases between them. This CDR3 contains 12 residues. Germline CDR1 reads GTSNPN; CDR2 reads SVGIG (reference sequence). In DNA, the CDR3 is TGTGCCTGGAGTGTTTCAGGAAACACCATATATTTT. The encoded protein is CAWSVSGNTIYF.